This T cell receptor (beta chain) was identified in a study of CD8 T cells in Susac syndrome. At the level of the study: Among sequenced Susac syndrome patients, five or six had active disease and 8 or 9 were in remission.

RNA amounts of about 0.5 to 1 ug underwent reverse transcription with random hexamers. The CDR3 of TCR beta was amplified by immunoSEQ multiplex PCR across 54 Vbeta and 13 Jbeta. From the immunoSEQ multiplex PCR reads, TCRdb called clonotypes with MiXCR, one entry per CDR3 protein. The top ten hold 0.16% of the sample, which has some 150,000 distinct CDR3 sequences, approximately 95% seen once. The germline CDR1 and CDR2 sequences are SNHLY and FYNNEI. Trimming at V came to 5 bases and at J to 1 base, leaving 6 bases not matched to a gene. The CDR3 runs to 15 residues. CD8+ and CD4+ T cells circulating in blood were sequenced for TCR beta. Notes on this clonotype: The target antigen is unknown.

Study-level results: Clonal expansion was not observed in the Susac syndrome CD4+ T cell repertoires.

This rearrangement joins TRBV2 to TRBJ2-5; 8 bases map to TRBD2. The sample consisted of CD4+ T cells from PBMCs. The receptor's source is a human donor with Susac syndrome. The CDR3 nucleotides read TGTGCCAGCAGTTGGGGCGGGGGGCCCCAAGAGACCCAGTACTTC. It translates to CASSWGGGPQETQYF. The variable domain in full, completed from reference TRBV2 and TRBJ2-5, reads EPEVTQTPSHQVTQMGQEVILRCVPISNHLYFYWYRQILGQKVEFLVSFYNNEISEKSEIFDDQFSVERPDGSNFTLKIRSTKLEDSAMYFCASSWGGGPQETQYFGPGTRLLVL.